This T cell receptor (beta chain) is drawn from a study of T cell repertoires in cytomegalovirus infection. Germline V CDR1 and CDR2: SNHLY, FYNNEI. After removal of 3 bases from V and 5 bases from J, the junction contained 8 bases not matched to a gene. The CDR3 is made up of 17 amino acids. TCRdb called the reads again in MiXCR, with one record for every CDR3 protein. The table includes about 150,000 distinct CDR3 sequences, about 15% detected once. This clonotype has a handful of counts. J is TRBJ2-1 and V is TRBV2; 12 bases line up with TRBD2. The sequence derives from a human donor in good health (CMV status not recorded). Some clones in this sample may be carry-over from other donors' samples. The source material was CD8+ T cells from PBMCs. The CDR3 region has the DNA TGTGCCAGCAGTGAGCTAAATCCTAGCGGGAGGGACAATGAGCAGTTCTTC. This encodes CASSELNPSGRDNEQFF.